This TCR beta chain stems from a study of blood T cell repertoires in COVID-19. Study details: Collection of acute and convalescent COVID-19 samples took place in the United States, Italy and Spain. Sources were T cells, B-cell-depleted T cells, or PBMCs; the material itself was cDNA or gDNA.

This CDR3 has 16 amino acids. Germline loops: CDR1 GTSNPN, CDR2 SVGIG (reference sequence). With 2 bases clipped from V and 0 bases from J, the junction kept 7 bases outside the gene matches. As handled by the study authors: Cell counts per sample came from amplifying reference gene primers. TCRdb's copy holds only in-frame clones and misses some; the assay was immunoSEQ multiplex PCR. That table is the source of V, J and clone size, and D and trimming were worked out from the DNA. The sample has about 400,000 clones; approximately 86% are singletons. Enrollees, about 18 to 89 years old, lived in about two dozen US areas.

The chain couples TRBV30 to TRBJ1-3, with 7 bases identical to TRBD1. The TCR was taken from a woman between 40 and 55 years old with acute COVID-19. Material for sequencing was PBMCs or T cells enriched from blood (not recorded which). CDR3 nucleotides: TGTGCCTGGAGTTGGGACAGCCTATTCTCTGGAAACACCATATATTTT. This gives the protein CAWSWDSLFSGNTIYF.